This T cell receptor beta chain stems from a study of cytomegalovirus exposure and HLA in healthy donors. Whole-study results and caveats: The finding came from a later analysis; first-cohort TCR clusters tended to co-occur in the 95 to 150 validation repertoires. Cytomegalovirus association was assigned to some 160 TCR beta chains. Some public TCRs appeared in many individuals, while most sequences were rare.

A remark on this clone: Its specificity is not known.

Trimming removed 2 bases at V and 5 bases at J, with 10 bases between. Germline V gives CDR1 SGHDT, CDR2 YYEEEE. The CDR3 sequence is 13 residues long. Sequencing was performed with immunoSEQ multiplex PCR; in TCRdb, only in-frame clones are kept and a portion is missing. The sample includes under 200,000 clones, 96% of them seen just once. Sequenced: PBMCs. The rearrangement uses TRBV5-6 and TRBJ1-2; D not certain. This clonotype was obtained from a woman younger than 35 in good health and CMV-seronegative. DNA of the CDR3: TGTGCCAGCAGCTTCAAAGCTCATTATGGCTACACCTTC. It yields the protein CASSFKAHYGYTF.